A selection of T cell receptor beta chains follows, all from one sample in a study of a mutant IDH1 vaccine in newly diagnosed glioma. Some clones are missing from TCRdb's copy, which holds only in-frame ones; the method was immunoSEQ multiplex PCR. The table records 60,000 or so clones, about 90% of them present only once. What these receptors recognize is not known. The sequencing here drew on PBMCs, taken from a glioma patient whose treatment included an IDH1 peptide vaccine. The receptors derive from a middle-aged woman with glioma. Each CDR3 is given with its conserved first and last residue. The order of the fields is CDR3 length, V gene, clone size, J gene, D gene, CDR3 protein, CDR3 DNA. The D gene is left open where the match is weak. Clone sizes are given selectively: once, few, many, or a class where the clone is expanded.

14	TRBV6-1	few	TRBJ1-5	.	CASSASGEHQPQHF	TGTGCCAGCAGTGCGTCAGGGGAGCATCAGCCCCAGCATTTT
17	TRBV19	.	TRBJ1-5	TRBD1	CASSRDRGLDSNQPQHF	TGTGCCAGTAGTAGGGACAGGGGGCTTGATAGCAATCAGCCCCAGCATTTT
14	TRBV4-2	.	TRBJ1-1	.	CASIPRQELAEAFF	TGTGCCAGCATTCCACGACAGGAACTCGCTGAAGCTTTCTTT
14	TRBV28	.	TRBJ2-7	.	CASSRTRGSYEQYF	TGTGCCAGCAGTCGGACACGGGGCTCCTACGAGCAGTACTTC
14	TRBV27	.	TRBJ1-4	.	CASSITGTSEKLFF	TGTGCCAGCAGTATAACCGGGACAAGTGAAAAACTGTTTTTT
16	TRBV6-6	.	TRBJ2-3	.	CASSYGTLKNTDTQYF	TGTGCCAGCAGTTACGGGACACTCAAGAACACAGATACGCAGTATTTT
14	TRBV15	.	TRBJ2-7	.	CATSRAALNYEQYF	TGTGCCACCAGCAGAGCAGCGCTCAACTACGAGCAGTACTTC
18	TRBV4-2	medium-sized	TRBJ2-5	.	CASSQVRGAGLEEETQYF	TGTGCCAGCAGCCAAGTGAGGGGGGCCGGCTTGGAAGAAGAGACCCAGTACTTC
18	TRBV4-1	.	TRBJ2-7	TRBD2	CASSFATSGGYRSYEQYF	TGCGCCAGCAGCTTCGCGACTAGCGGGGGGTATCGCTCCTACGAGCAGTACTTC
15	TRBV7-9	.	TRBJ1-1	TRBD1	CASSPTGVGNTEAFF	TGTGCCAGCAGCCCGACAGGGGTGGGCAACACTGAAGCTTTCTTT
15	TRBV5-6	.	TRBJ1-6	TRBD1	CASSPDRAYNSPLHF	TGTGCCAGCAGCCCTGACAGGGCCTATAATTCACCCCTCCACTTT
16	TRBV4-1	.	TRBJ2-1	TRBD2	CASSQDRASGRDEQFF	TGCGCCAGCAGCCAAGACAGGGCTAGCGGGAGGGATGAGCAGTTCTTC
15	TRBV4-3	once	TRBJ2-2	.	CASSQESGSTGELFF	TGCGCCAGCAGCCAAGAATCGGGGAGCACCGGGGAGCTGTTTTTT
14	TRBV7-2	.	TRBJ2-5	TRBD1	CASSSRQGGETQYF	TGTGCCAGCAGCTCTCGACAGGGCGGGGAGACCCAGTACTTC
14	TRBV4-3	.	TRBJ1-2	.	CASSPNSGFYGYTF	TGCGCCAGCAGCCCCAATTCAGGGTTCTATGGCTACACCTTC
12	TRBV7-2	.	TRBJ1-5	.	CASSFSNQPQHF	TGTGCCAGCAGTTTTAGCAATCAGCCCCAGCATTTT
15	TRBV2	.	TRBJ1-1	.	CASSERQTSGTEAFF	TGTGCCAGCAGTGAACGGCAGACCTCCGGCACTGAAGCTTTCTTT
18	TRBV14	.	TRBJ2-3	TRBD2	CASSQDHRGGLVADTQYF	TGTGCCAGCAGCCAAGATCATCGGGGGGGCCTGGTAGCAGATACGCAGTATTTT
15	TRBV28	.	TRBJ2-7	TRBD1	CASSSTDRDPYEQYF	TGTGCCAGCAGTTCCACGGACAGGGACCCCTACGAGCAGTACTTC
15	TRBV2	.	TRBJ1-5	.	CASRADSNSNQPQHF	TGTGCCAGCAGGGCGGACAGTAATAGCAATCAGCCCCAGCATTTT
16	TRBV7-9	.	TRBJ1-6	TRBD1	CASSSGQGFFNSPLHF	TGTGCCAGCAGCTCGGGACAGGGATTTTTCAATTCACCCCTCCACTTT
13	TRBV19	.	TRBJ1-5	.	CASSPGLNQPQHF	TGTGCCAGTAGCCCGGGTCTTAATCAGCCCCAGCATTTT
14	TRBV15	.	TRBJ2-7	.	CATTHQDGPYEQYF	TGTGCCACTACCCATCAAGATGGGCCCTACGAGCAGTACTTC
15	TRBV19	.	TRBJ2-5	TRBD2	CASSGSGLAFSAQYF	TGTGCCAGTAGTGGGTCGGGACTAGCCTTCTCGGCCCAGTACTTC
15	TRBV11-2	.	TRBJ2-4	TRBD1	CASSTRQGAKNIQYF	TGTGCCAGCAGCACCAGACAGGGGGCCAAAAACATTCAGTACTTC
15	TRBV4-1	.	TRBJ2-7	TRBD2	CASSHPGLAAYEQYF	TGCGCCAGCAGCCACCCGGGACTAGCGGCCTACGAGCAGTACTTC
14	TRBV9	once	TRBJ2-7	.	CASSVGLENYEQYF	TGTGCCAGCAGCGTCGGACTCGAAAACTACGAGCAGTACTTC
14	TRBV10-1	.	TRBJ2-7	TRBD1	CASSAHRGPYEQYF	TGCGCCAGCAGTGCTCACAGGGGGCCGTACGAGCAGTACTTC
15	TRBV6-6	.	TRBJ1-6	TRBD1	CASSPRQGRNSPLHF	TGTGCCAGCAGTCCGCGACAGGGGCGGAATTCACCCCTCCACTTT
11	TRBV11-2	.	TRBJ1-1	.	CASSLSNEAFF	TGTGCCAGCAGCTTGTCGAATGAAGCTTTCTTT
16	TRBV29-1	.	TRBJ1-1	.	CSVEDGRSGPSTEAFF	TGCAGCGTTGAAGACGGGCGTTCGGGACCTTCCACTGAAGCTTTCTTT
14	TRBV10-3	.	TRBJ1-2	.	CAISETASNYGYTF	TGTGCCATCAGTGAGACAGCGAGCAACTATGGCTACACCTTC
15	TRBV6-5	.	TRBJ2-1	.	CASSRLFYSYNEQFF	TGTGCCAGCAGCAGACTCTTCTATTCCTACAATGAGCAGTTCTTC
13	TRBV7-2	.	TRBJ2-7	.	CASSLGMSYEQYF	TGTGCCAGCAGCTTAGGCATGTCGTACGAGCAGTACTTC
15	TRBV5-1	.	TRBJ2-1	TRBD2	CASSRTSGSVNEQFF	TGCGCCAGCAGCCGGACTAGCGGGAGTGTTAATGAGCAGTTCTTC
15	TRBV6-5	.	TRBJ1-3	.	CASSYRTSSGNTIYF	TGTGCCAGCAGTTACAGGACAAGCTCTGGAAACACCATATATTTT
16	TRBV5-1	.	TRBJ2-2	TRBD2	CASSLGGTSDTGELFF	TGCGCCAGCAGCTTGGGTGGGACTAGCGACACCGGGGAGCTGTTTTTT
12	TRBV5-1	.	TRBJ2-1	.	CASSLNRNEQFF	TGCGCCAGCAGCTTGAATAGGAATGAGCAGTTCTTC
14	TRBV7-8	.	TRBJ1-5	.	CASSFLGPNQPQHF	TGTGCCAGCAGCTTTTTAGGGCCCAATCAGCCCCAGCATTTT
13	TRBV19	.	TRBJ2-2	.	CASSNRVTGELFF	TGTGCCAGTAGTAACAGGGTGACCGGGGAGCTGTTTTTT
13	TRBV5-4	.	TRBJ2-1	.	CASSFTEYNEQFF	TGTGCCAGCAGCTTTACCGAATACAATGAGCAGTTCTTC
17	TRBV7-2	.	TRBJ1-2	TRBD1	CASSLGGQGLWVYGYTF	TGTGCCAGCAGCTTAGGGGGACAGGGACTTTGGGTCTATGGCTACACCTTC
16	TRBV10-1	once	TRBJ2-4	TRBD2	CASSESLAGGTNIQYF	TGCGCCAGCAGTGAGTCGCTAGCGGGGGGAACGAACATTCAGTACTTC
15	TRBV5-1	.	TRBJ2-1	TRBD1	CASSSRDRGDNEQFF	TGCGCCAGCAGCTCCCGGGACAGGGGAGACAATGAGCAGTTCTTC
15	TRBV7-2	.	TRBJ1-2	.	CASSLQVVANYGYTF	TGTGCCAGCAGCCTACAGGTAGTGGCTAACTATGGCTACACCTTC
13	TRBV5-1	once	TRBJ1-5	.	CASSLWGEQPQHF	TGCGCCAGCAGCTTGTGGGGGGAACAGCCCCAGCATTTT
15	TRBV7-2	medium-sized	TRBJ2-4	TRBD2	CASSLWTSGGDIQYF	TGTGCCAGCAGCTTATGGACTAGCGGGGGGGACATTCAGTACTTC
16	TRBV13	.	TRBJ2-5	TRBD2	CASSLRVAGTKETQYF	TGTGCCAGCAGCTTAAGAGTAGCGGGGACGAAAGAGACCCAGTACTTC
15	TRBV30	.	TRBJ2-2	TRBD2	CAWSVGSGRTGELFF	TGTGCCTGGAGTGTAGGTAGCGGGAGGACCGGGGAGCTGTTTTTT
14	TRBV5-1	.	TRBJ2-7	.	CASSLNLGRDEQYF	TGCGCCAGCAGCTTGAATCTCGGGCGGGACGAGCAGTACTTC
14	TRBV6-1	.	TRBJ1-2	.	CASSEVGVNYGYTF	TGTGCCAGCAGTGAAGTTGGCGTGAACTATGGCTACACCTTC